This T cell receptor (beta chain) was sequenced in a study of blood T cell repertoires in COVID-19. In the study overall: Sites in the United States, Italy and Spain provided acute and convalescent COVID-19 samples. PBMCs, B-cell-depleted T cells, or T cells provided the cDNA or gDNA that made up the material.

Followed longitudinally, the Seattle patients had been enrolled during active infection. Germline V lookup: CDR1 SGHDT, CDR2 YYEEEE. The CDR3 is 14 amino acids. V lost 4 bases and J lost 0; bases outside the gene matches: 4. Study processing details: Reference gene primer amplification yielded estimated nucleated cell counts. Sequencing used immunoSEQ multiplex PCR; TCRdb keeps in-frame clones, though not all of them. V, J and clone size reflect that table, while D and trimming were determined from the DNA. The repertoire holds about 160,000 clones, around 85% seen once, with less than 8% in the top ten.

Input material: peripheral blood. This chain links TRBV5-6 with TRBJ2-7, with 7 bases that match TRBD1. The TCR was taken from a man of 80 years or more with COVID-19, enrolled during active disease. The CDR3 region is CASSENRGSYEQYF. As DNA, the CDR3 is TGTGCCAGCAGCGAGAACAGGGGCTCCTACGAGCAGTACTTC.